This T cell receptor (beta chain) came from a study of blood T cell repertoires in COVID-19. About the study: Both acute and convalescent COVID-19 samples were obtained from the United States, Italy and Spain. From T cells, B-cell-depleted T cells, or PBMCs came the material, which was cDNA or gDNA.

Original processing methods: It was from reference gene primer amplification that nucleated cell counts were estimated. Method: immunoSEQ multiplex PCR; TCRdb's copy keeps in-frame clones and lacks some. Clone size and the V and J calls come from that table; the DNA yielded D and trimming. In the table there are roughly 65,000 clones, roughly 80% of which are singletons. The clonotype comes from a human donor in a cohort sampled during active COVID-19. Sequencing was done on a sample of peripheral blood.

The CDR3 nucleotides are TGCGCCAGCAGCCAAGGGGGGACATCCAATGAAAAACTGTTTTTT. As protein: CASSQGGTSNEKLFF. This chain joins TRBV4-3 and TRBJ1-4, with a tentative D call TRBD1 (6 bases). Germline assignment: CDR1 LGHNA and CDR2 YSLEER. The CDR3 contains 15 residues. Trimming cost V 1 base and J 5 bases, with 11 bases left between them.